The sequence of this T cell receptor beta chain was determined in a study of T cells in Graves' hyperthyroidism and ophthalmopathy (dated by TCRdb to the late 2010s). The study in broad terms: Peripheral blood was collected at initial diagnosis, before any treatment. In about 6 Graves' hyperthyroidism patients, the study also compared T-cell repertoires from thyroid tissue with T-cell repertoires from blood. TCR Vbeta CDR3 sequencing of 120 to 150 peripheral blood samples (around 45 ophthalmopathy, roughly 72 hyperthyroidism and some 17 progressor patients) is reported in the paper. Prospective prediction of ophthalmopathy was tested in an independent validation cohort consisting of roughly 20 hyperthyroidism patients and approximately 16 patients who later progressed to ophthalmopathy. After sampling, hyperthyroidism patients received methimazole starting at 30 mg daily, and ophthalmopathy patients received high-dose intravenous methylprednisolone. TCR V-J signatures able to tell the groups apart were searched for in a discovery cohort of 90 to 100 patients, of whom over 40 had Graves' ophthalmopathy and under 65 had stable Graves' hyperthyroidism. The 90 to 100 discovery patients were randomly divided into training and test sets at a 7:3 ratio. Beyond this particular receptor, the publication reports: In cross-validation, a model built on a 13 V-J signature told ophthalmopathy apart from stable hyperthyroidism with approximately 90% sensitivity and roughly 81% specificity, and in testing the same model reached 80%/75%. In validation, the model predicted progression to ophthalmopathy with over 65% sensitivity and over 72% specificity, a median of roughly seven months before onset. Most expanded thyroid clonotypes (frequency above 0.001) were also found in blood, which suggests that blood repertoires may mirror thyroid immune responses. No statistical method was used to set the sample size in advance, and investigators knew the group allocation.

In the ophthalmopathy patients, disease was moderately to severely active, with a Clinical Activity Score of 3 or more, a NOSPECS grade of 4 or more, and a duration of less than 3 months. Exclusion was applied to patients with uncontrolled infections, other autoimmune diseases, pregnancy or lactation. Diagnoses relied on clinical symptoms, serum thyroxine and TRAb, thyroid ultrasound and orbital computed tomography. Ficoll-Paque density gradient centrifugation was used to isolate PBMCs from 10 ml of fresh peripheral blood. Trizol reagent was used to extract total RNA, and RNA quality was then checked on an Agilent 2100 Bioanalyzer. At least ten counts were recorded for this clonotype. Its recognized antigen is unknown. Nothing much larger sits one base from this clone, and base qualities are not available. The TCR beta CDR3 regions were amplified from the RNA transcripts. A first-round RT-PCR of the TCR CDR3 used the HTBI primer set with the Qiagen OneStep RT-PCR kit. Libraries were constructed in a second round of multiplex PCR, after which size selection and purification were performed. The libraries were sequenced on an Illumina HiSeq2000 using paired-end 100 bp reads. Under the source paper's analysis protocol: Raw data were processed with SOAPnuke, discarding reads with adapters, uncalled bases, mean Phred below 15, or no exact constant-primer or identifier match. High-quality paired reads were merged with COPE v1.2.5, and unique nucleotide sequences were defined as clonotypes. Clonotypes were aligned to IMGT TRBV, TRBD and TRBJ reference segments using MiTCR v1.1. Only V-J combinations with frequency above 0.0001, covering about 99% of repertoires, were analysed. The TCS score was defined as F50 (clonal expansion) divided by E x V (chaos), with BLOSUM62-based TCRdist calculated between CDR3 peptides within each V-J. Welch's t-statistics and random forest reduced some 510 V-J features to 10 to 15, which were used in a naive Bayes classifier (R e1071). TCRdb reprocessing: public reads trimmed at Q25 with fastp, clones called with MiXCR, in-frame beta chains kept. Each entry is one CDR3 protein sequence, shown with its most common DNA and genes. For this entry, the V and J calls and clone size follow TCRdb and not the study's own pipeline. Within this sample are 600,000 or so distinct CDR3 sequences, with 12% to 15% of them counted one time only. The ten largest clonotypes hold more than 6% of the sample.

The V and J ends are trimmed by 2 bases and 6 bases, leaving 20 bases between them. Spanning cysteine to phenylalanine, the CDR3 consists of 16 amino acids. Only CDR3 DNA remains: 48 bases, in frame from the first base. Per the germline V gene (reference sequence), MNHEY is the CDR1 and SMNVEV is the CDR2. The sample was blood. The clonotype was recovered from a woman between 18 and 30 years old with Graves' ophthalmopathy. The V and J segments used are TRBV27 and TRBJ2-7; the D region may be TRBD1 or TRBD2, each matching 5 bases equally. The nucleotide sequence reads TGTGCCAGCAGTTTAAGAGGGACGGGGCAAGTAGTCGAGCAGTACTTC. This codes for CASSLRGTGQVVEQYF.